This T cell receptor (beta chain) was observed in a study of identical twins. Study-wide findings and caveats: Beta out-of-frame sequences showed weaker excess twin sharing.

Comment on this clonotype: Antigen: not known.

Via MiXCR, TCRdb re-called the 5' RACE reads, giving one row per CDR3 protein. The sample records roughly 770,000 distinct CDR3 sequences, approximately 18% being singletons. J was trimmed by 2 bases and V by 2 bases; bases with no gene match: 9. The CDR3 covers 16 residues. Germline CDR1 reads DFQATT; CDR2 reads SNEGSKA (reference sequence). These data were also reused for a study on T cells expressing NK-cell markers. That study adds: Repertoire data for TCR beta were derived from sorted T cells (CD3+CD56+NKG2C+, CD3+CD56+NKG2C- and CD3+CD56-NKG2C+). The use of an anti-gamma-delta TCR antibody, which was added in several experiments, restricted sorting to T cells expressing alpha-beta TCR.

The gene calls are TRBV20-1 and TRBJ1-2, with 9 bases lining up with TRBD1. The TCR comes from a woman between 18 and 29 years old in good health. The sequenced sample consisted of PBMCs. CDR3 amino acids: CSARRQGVMRNYGYTF. Written as DNA, the CDR3 is TGCAGTGCTAGAAGACAGGGGGTTATGAGGAACTATGGCTACACCTTC.